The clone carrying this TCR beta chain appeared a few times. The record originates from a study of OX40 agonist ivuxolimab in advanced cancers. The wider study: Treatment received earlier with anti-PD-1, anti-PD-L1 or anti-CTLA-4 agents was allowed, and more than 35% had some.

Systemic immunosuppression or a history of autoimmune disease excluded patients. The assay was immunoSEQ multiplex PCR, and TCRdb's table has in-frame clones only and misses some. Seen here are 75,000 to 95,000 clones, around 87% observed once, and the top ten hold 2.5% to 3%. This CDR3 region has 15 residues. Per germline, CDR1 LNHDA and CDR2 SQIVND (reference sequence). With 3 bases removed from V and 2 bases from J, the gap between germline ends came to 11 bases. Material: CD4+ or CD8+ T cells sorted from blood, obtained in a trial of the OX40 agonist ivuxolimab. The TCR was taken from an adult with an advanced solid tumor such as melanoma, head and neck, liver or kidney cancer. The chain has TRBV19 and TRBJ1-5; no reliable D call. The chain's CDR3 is CASSMGGYGNQPQHF. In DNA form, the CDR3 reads TGTGCCAGTAGTATGGGTGGCTACGGCAATCAGCCCCAGCATTTT.